The 30 T cell receptor beta chains below come from one sample, sequenced in a study of shared clonotypes between healthy human individuals. In the naive CD8 group, cells lacked CD45RO and were positively selected for CCR7, so terminally differentiated effector memory CD45RA+ cells were left out. Profiled with immunoSEQ multiplex PCR; TCRdb holds only in-frame clones, not every one. The sample contains around 1,900,000 clones, just over 90% of which appear only once. The sample comprised naive CD8+ T cells from PBMCs. These receptors all stem from a young man in good health. Some clones in this sample may be carry-over from other donors' samples.

The rearrangement links TRBV5-5 to TRBJ2-7; TRBD1 matches 7 bases. V lost 3 bases, J lost 0 bases, and 6 bases stayed unmatched. Germline V CDR1 and CDR2: SGHKS, YYEKEE (reference sequence). The CDR3 is made up of 15 amino acids. CDR3: CASSSLGTVSYEQYF. The CDR3 DNA is TGTGCCAGCAGCTCACTCGGGACAGTCTCCTACGAGCAGTACTTC.

V and J are TRBV28 and TRBJ1-1; 9 bases line up with TRBD1. The CDR3 spans 15 residues. Germline V CDR1 and CDR2: MDHEN, SYDVKM. V shed 3 bases and J 4 bases; nucleotides not matched to a gene: 6. Here the CDR3 reads CASSFLQDRGTEAFF. In DNA, the CDR3 is TGTGCCAGCAGTTTCCTCCAGGACAGGGGCACTGAAGCTTTCTTT. The full variable domain, completed using reference TRBV28 and TRBJ1-1, is DVKVTQSSRYLVKRTGEKVFLECVQDMDHENMFWYRQDPGLGLRLIYFSYDVKMKEKGDIPEGYSVSREKKERFSLILESASTNQTSMYLCASSFLQDRGTEAFFGQGTRLTVV.

The chain is built from TRBV28 and TRBJ2-7; D is perhaps TRBD1 (6 bases). The CDR3 runs 15 residues. V gave up 2 bases and J gave up 6 bases, with 17 bases separating them. The germline gives CDR1 MDHEN, CDR2 SYDVKM. CDR3 in amino acids: CASSLTQGPTSEQYF. The CDR3 DNA sequence: TGTGCCAGCAGTTTAACGCAGGGGCCGACCAGCGAGCAGTACTTC. Complete variable domain (other parts from reference TRBV28 and TRBJ2-7): DVKVTQSSRYLVKRTGEKVFLECVQDMDHENMFWYRQDPGLGLRLIYFSYDVKMKEKGDIPEGYSVSREKKERFSLILESASTNQTSMYLCASSLTQGPTSEQYFGPGTRLTVT.

This clone was observed once. The rearrangement uses TRBV27 and TRBJ2-2, with 7 positions matching TRBD2. CDR3 length: 15 residues. J gave up 7 bases and V 8 bases, and 13 bases lay outside the gene matches. Germline CDR1 reads MNHEY; CDR2 reads SMNVEV (reference sequence). The CDR3 bases are TGTGCCAGCGGAAGCAGGGAGGGCCTAGTCGGGGAGCTGTTTTTT. Residues: CASGSREGLVGELFF.

The CDR3 sequence: CASSFLTSGNTGELFF. The CDR3 coding sequence is TGTGCCAGCAGTTTTTTGACTAGCGGGAACACCGGGGAGCTGTTTTTT. The chain carries TRBV27 and TRBJ2-2; TRBD2 agrees at 9 bases. The junction had 3 bases not matched to a gene; V was cut back by 3 bases and J by 1 base. CDR3 length: 16 amino acids. CDR1 and CDR2 from the germline V gene are MNHEY and SMNVEV (reference sequence).

Worth noting for this clone: The same CDR3 can be traced to other DNA sequences in this sample. The J gene is TRBJ2-7, the V gene TRBV5-1; tentative D call: TRBD1 (5 bases). CDR3 length: 13 amino acids. Germline CDR1 reads SGHRS; CDR2 reads YFSETQ. Trimming took 4 bases from V and 2 from J, leaving 10 bases between them. CDR3 sequence reads: CASSQGLTYEQYF. CDR3 sequence (DNA): TGCGCCAGCAGCCAGGGCCTGACCTACGAGCAGTACTTC.

The genes are TRBV14 and TRBJ1-2; tentatively, D is TRBD1 (5 bases). CDR1 is SGHDN, CDR2 FVKESK, per germline. CDR3 length: 17 amino acids. Trimming took off 2 bases at V and 2 bases at J, with 18 bases between the two ends. CDR3 nucleotide sequence: TGTGCCAGCAGCCAAAGGAGAGGTCAGGGCTCAAACTATGGCTACACCTTC. It yields the protein CASSQRRGQGSNYGYTF.

The chain links TRBV19 to TRBJ2-4, with a tentative D call TRBD1 (5 bases). Germline CDR1 reads LNHDA; CDR2 reads SQIVND (reference sequence). CDR3 length: 16 residues. Trimming stripped 5 bases from V and 6 bases from J, with 20 bases between. Here the CDR3 reads CASSLTPGNSRNIQYF. The CDR3 coding sequence is TGTGCCAGTAGTCTAACACCAGGGAATTCAAGAAACATTCAGTACTTC. Full variable domain (outside the CDR3, taken from reference TRBV19 and TRBJ2-4): DGGITQSPKYLFRKEGQNVTLSCEQNLNHDAMYWYRQDPGQGLRLIYYSQIVNDFQKGDIAEGYSVSREKKESFPLTVTSAQKNPTAFYLCASSLTPGNSRNIQYFGAGTRLSVL.

The rearrangement links TRBV9 to TRBJ2-7; tentative D call: TRBD1 (6 bases). Trimming shortened V by 3 bases and J by 0 bases, and 16 bases separated the two germline ends. This CDR3 comprises 16 residues. Germline CDR1 SGDLS, CDR2 YYNGEE. The CDR3, as DNA: TGTGCCAGCAGCGAGAACCCAGGGGTCAACTCCTACGAGCAGTACTTC. Translating it yields CASSENPGVNSYEQYF.

A single count supports this clone. V usage is TRBV5-1 and J usage is TRBJ2-7; TRBD1 or TRBD2 may be the D gene (6 bases each). The germline gives CDR1 SGHRS, CDR2 YFSETQ. Between the trimmed V and J ends, which lost 4 bases and 4 bases, there was a span of 18 bases. The CDR3 consists of 15 residues. The DNA of the CDR3 is TGCGCCAGCAGCGGGTTCGGGGGCATGGGGTACGAGCAGTACTTC. Translated: CASSGFGGMGYEQYF.

The gene calls are TRBV11-2 and TRBJ2-5; 10 positions match TRBD2. CDR1 SGHAT and CDR2 FQNNGV come from the germline V gene. This CDR3 contains 17 residues. The trim removed 1 base at V and 2 bases at J, leaving 7 bases unmatched. CDR3 bases: TGTGCCAGCAGCTTAGTAAGGACTAGCGGATCTCAAGAGACCCAGTACTTC. Translation gives CASSLVRTSGSQETQYF.

J is TRBJ2-7 and V is TRBV4-3; no definite D call. This CDR3 has 16 residues. Germline V gene lookup returns CDR1 LGHNA and CDR2 YSLEER. The V end was cut by 0 bases, the J end by 7 bases, with 19 bases between. The CDR3 DNA follows: TGCGCCAGCAGCCAAGACTTGAGGACCCGCTTTCGGGAGCAGTACTTC. It yields the protein CASSQDLRTRFREQYF.

This clone has only one observation. Other DNA sequences in this sample translate to the same CDR3. The V and J genes are TRBV28 and TRBJ2-7; 12 bases agree with TRBD2. There are 15 residues in the CDR3. The germline CDR1 and CDR2 sequences are MDHEN and SYDVKM. With V trimmed by 3 bases and J by 3 bases, 3 bases remained unmatched. The CDR3 sequence: CASSFTSGRFYEQYF. The CDR3 region has the DNA TGTGCCAGCAGTTTCACTAGCGGGAGGTTCTACGAGCAGTACTTC.

This clone was picked up one time. The gene calls are TRBV30 and TRBJ2-1; tentatively, D is TRBD2 (5 bases). CDR1 is GTSNPN and CDR2 is SVGIG in the germline V gene (reference sequence). The ends were cut back, 1 base at V and 4 bases at J, with 17 bases in the middle. This CDR3 spans 16 amino acids. The CDR3 DNA follows: TGTGCCTGGAGTGAGGGAGCTCCCCCCGGTTACAATGAGCAGTTCTTC. It specifies CAWSEGAPPGYNEQFF.

This chain connects TRBV29-1 to TRBJ1-3; D unclear. The CDR3 covers 13 residues. Germline CDR1 is SQVTM and CDR2 is ANQGSEA. Between the trimmed V and J ends, which lost 6 bases and 0 bases, there was a span of 9 bases. The CDR3 reads CSVEQNSGNTIYF. The CDR3 nucleotides read TGCAGCGTGGAACAGAACTCTGGAAACACCATATATTTT.

The chain couples TRBV4-2 to TRBJ1-5; D uncertain. The CDR3 length is 15 residues. The germline V and J ends were trimmed by 4 bases and 3 bases, with 13 bases remaining between them. The germline V gene encodes CDR1 LGHNA and CDR2 YNFKEQ. CDR3 loop: CASSRLIGDNQPQHF. CDR3 DNA sequence: TGTGCCAGCAGCCGTCTTATAGGTGACAATCAGCCCCAGCATTTT.

This chain uses TRBV2 with TRBJ2-5; no clear D gene. There are 11 residues in the CDR3. Trimming left V 4 bases short and J 5 bases short, with 5 bases between. Per the germline V gene, CDR1 is SNHLY and CDR2 is FYNNEI. CDR3 region: CASSAVETQYF. As DNA, the CDR3 is TGTGCCAGCAGTGCCGTGGAGACCCAGTACTTC.

J is TRBJ2-7 and V is TRBV7-9; D not certain. The CDR3 runs to 12 residues. CDR1 and CDR2 from the germline V gene are SEHNR and FQNEAQ (reference sequence). Trimming cost V 3 bases and J 6 bases, with 9 bases left between them. The CDR3 DNA is TGTGCCAGCAGCTTGGCGGTCCCCGAGCAGTACTTC. This sequence encodes CASSLAVPEQYF.

The rearrangement uses TRBV5-6 and TRBJ1-4; 8 bases align to TRBD1. V lost 0 bases, J lost 5 bases, and 3 bases stayed unmatched. Germline V CDR1 and CDR2: SGHDT, YYEEEE. CDR3 length equals 15 residues. DNA of the CDR3: TGTGCCAGCAGCTTGGGGACAGGGTTCAATGAAAAACTGTTTTTT. Encoded protein: CASSLGTGFNEKLFF.

The table lists this clone with a count of one. This sequence joins TRBV19 and TRBJ2-3, with 7 bases fitting TRBD2. Losses at the gene ends were 4 bases for V and 4 bases for J; bases not matched to a gene: 11. Germline V gene sequence: CDR1 LNHDA, CDR2 SQIVND (reference sequence). The CDR3 runs 16 residues. This chain's CDR3 is CASSTGTTRDSDTQYF. The CDR3 region has the DNA TGTGCCAGTAGTACCGGGACTACCAGAGACTCAGATACGCAGTATTTT.

This sequence joins TRBV28 and TRBJ1-5, with D perhaps TRBD1 (5 bases). This CDR3 is 15 amino acids long. Germline assignment: CDR1 MDHEN and CDR2 SYDVKM. V was clipped by 7 bases and J by 0 bases, with 13 bases between them. The CDR3 DNA sequence: TGTGCCAGCACCCTCGTCGGGGCTAGCAATCAGCCCCAGCATTTT. This translates into CASTLVGASNQPQHF.

The chain recombines TRBV15 with TRBJ2-2, with unresolved D. Germline CDR1 reads LNHNV; CDR2 reads YYDKDF (reference sequence). Trimming took off 0 bases at V and 2 bases at J, with 7 bases between the two ends. The CDR3 is 15 residues long. CDR3 DNA: TGTGCCACCAGCAGAGAACAGAGAAACACCGGGGAGCTGTTTTTT. Translating gives CATSREQRNTGELFF. The whole variable domain, remainder taken from reference TRBV15 and TRBJ2-2, is DAMVIQNPRYQVTQFGKPVTLSCSQTLNHNVMYWYQQKSSQAPKLLFHYYDKDFNNEADTPDNFQSRRPNTSFCFLDIRSPGLGDTAMYLCATSREQRNTGELFFGEGSRLTVL.

The V and J genes are TRBV6-5 and TRBJ1-2; TRBD1 matches 9 bases. The CDR3 is made up of 13 amino acids. Germline V gene data show CDR1 as MNHEY and CDR2 as SVGAGI. J lost 7 bases, V lost 4 bases, and 4 bases had no gene match. DNA for the CDR3: TGTGCCAGCAGTTCGACAGGGGGTACTGGCTACACCTTC. This sequence encodes CASSSTGGTGYTF.

The chain carries TRBV19 and TRBJ2-1, with a weak D call TRBD1 (5 bases). CDR3 length: 12 residues. Per germline, CDR1 LNHDA and CDR2 SQIVND (reference sequence). V was clipped by 10 bases and J by 4 bases, with 11 bases between them. The CDR3 DNA is TGTGCCACCCAGGGCAGATACAATGAGCAGTTCTTC. Residues: CATQGRYNEQFF.

This clone appeared once. The sample contains more than one DNA sequence encoding this CDR3. The V call is TRBV9, the J call TRBJ2-7; D unclear. CDR1 SGDLS and CDR2 YYNGEE come from the germline V gene. The V end lost 0 bases, the J end lost 0 bases, and 7 bases lay between the germline ends. This CDR3 comprises 14 residues. CDR3 bases: TGTGCCAGCAGCGTAGGACACTCCTCCTACGAGCAGTACTTC. Protein: CASSVGHSSYEQYF.

Note on this clone: This sample includes further DNA sequences coding for the same CDR3. The gene calls are TRBV27 and TRBJ1-5; D is unresolved. The CDR3 extends over 15 amino acids. The V and J ends lost 0 bases and 0 bases respectively, with 6 bases between them. Germline CDR1 MNHEY, CDR2 SMNVEV (reference sequence). DNA for the CDR3: TGTGCCAGCAGTTTATCACCTTATAGCAATCAGCCCCAGCATTTT. This encodes CASSLSPYSNQPQHF.

V usage is TRBV11-2 and J usage is TRBJ2-1, with D perhaps TRBD1 or TRBD2 (5 bases each). This CDR3 has 15 residues. Trimming removed 7 bases from V and 4 bases from J, with 17 bases in between. Germline V lookup: CDR1 SGHAT, CDR2 FQNNGV. CDR3 sequence (DNA): TGTGCCAGCACCGGGGCAGGCAGACTTTACAATGAGCAGTTCTTC. Translating gives CASTGAGRLYNEQFF.

About this clone itself: The sample holds other DNA sequences that translate to the same CDR3. The rearrangement links TRBV14 to TRBJ2-7; D remains ambiguous. The CDR3 totals 12 residues. Trimming left V 1 base short and J 4 bases short, with 5 bases between. CDR1 SGHDN and CDR2 FVKESK come from the germline V gene. In DNA, the CDR3 is TGTGCCAGCAGCCAAGTTACGTACGAGCAGTACTTC. It yields the protein CASSQVTYEQYF.

The chain has TRBV7-8 and TRBJ2-7; 8 nucleotides agree with TRBD2. The CDR3 length is 14 residues. Germline V lookup: CDR1 SGHVS, CDR2 FQNEAQ. V lost 5 bases to trimming and J lost 7 bases; unmatched junction nucleotides: 10. Written as DNA, the CDR3 is TGTGCCAGCAGCCCTCGGCCAGCGGGAGAGGAGCAGTACTTC. Amino acid sequence: CASSPRPAGEEQYF.

The chain couples TRBV6-5 to TRBJ2-2, with 9 positions matching TRBD2. The CDR3 extends over 16 amino acids. V dropped 2 bases and J dropped 6; count of bases not matched to a gene: 7. Germline lookup yields CDR1 MNHEY and CDR2 SVGAGI. The CDR3 DNA reads as TGTGCCAGCAGTTACACCCACGGACTAGCGTCCGGGGAGCTGTTTTTT. Translated, it gives CASSYTHGLASGELFF.